This TCR beta chain was sequenced in a study of shared clonotypes between healthy human individuals. In the study overall: Researchers assigned three CD4 naive, three CD4 memory, two CD8 naive and one CD8 memory plate to each donor.

The table came from immunoSEQ multiplex PCR; TCRdb's copy has only in-frame clones and leaves some out. This repertoire shows about 2 million clones, less than 95% found once; its top ten account for 0.85% to 1.3%. Naivety among CD8 cells was defined by CD45RO negativity and positive CCR7 selection, thereby excluding terminally differentiated effector memory CD45RA+ cells. The study enrolled healthy HIV-negative adults without recent acute infections or vaccinations as donors. As for this clone: Antigen specificity is unknown. The same CDR3 can be traced to other DNA sequences in this sample.

Overall study findings and caveats: Relative to their counterparts shared across all four donors, non-shared clonotypes exhibited diminished generation probabilities. Shared clonotypes: roughly 5% naive CD4, about 4% naive CD8, roughly 2.2% memory CD4, more than 0.3% memory CD8.

CDR1 is SGDLS and CDR2 is YYNGEE in the germline V gene. This CDR3 region has 14 residues. Between the trimmed V and J ends, which lost 3 bases and 0 bases, there was a span of 8 bases. The sequence derives from a young man in good health. Sequenced material: naive CD8+ T cells sorted from blood. The V gene is TRBV9, the J gene TRBJ2-3, with D unresolved. The CDR3 sequence: CASSGTHSTDTQYF. Here the CDR3 DNA reads TGTGCCAGCAGCGGGACGCATAGCACAGATACGCAGTATTTT.